The 26 T cell receptor beta chains given below trace back to one sample, sequenced in a study of shared clonotypes between healthy human individuals. Only in-frame clones appear in the TCRdb table, and some are missing; sequencing was by immunoSEQ multiplex PCR. The sample includes millions of clones, approximately 93% of them seen just once. Material for sequencing was naive CD4+ T cells from PBMCs. Stated subset: CD45RA+ positively selected. Every receptor here comes from a man in his late teens or twenties in good health. Some clones in this sample may be carry-over from other donors' samples.

To note about this clone: Other nucleotide sequences from this sample produce the same CDR3. The V gene is TRBV5-1, the J gene TRBJ2-2, with 7 bases fitting TRBD2. The CDR3 consists of 15 residues. J was trimmed by 0 bases and V by 2 bases; bases with no gene match: 1. Germline V lookup: CDR1 SGHRS, CDR2 YFSETQ. The CDR3 loop reads CASSFSGANTGELFF. The CDR3 DNA is TGCGCCAGCAGCTTCAGCGGGGCGAACACCGGGGAGCTGTTTTTT.

The V and J genes are TRBV28 and TRBJ2-1, with D possibly TRBD2 on 6 matching bases. Trimming removed 3 bases at V and 7 bases at J, with 16 bases between. Germline V gene sequence: CDR1 MDHEN, CDR2 SYDVKM. This CDR3 is 15 amino acids long. CDR3 sequence (DNA): TGTGCCAGCAGTTTCTCCCCCGGGAGAGGTAATGAGCAGTTCTTC. It is translated as CASSFSPGRGNEQFF.

This clone was seen only once. This rearrangement joins TRBV28 to TRBJ2-7; 7 positions agree with TRBD2. This CDR3 region has 14 residues. V shed 3 bases and J 4 bases; nucleotides not matched to a gene: 6. Per germline, CDR1 MDHEN and CDR2 SYDVKM. CDR3 sequence: CASSFSGTNYEQYF. The DNA of the CDR3 is TGTGCCAGCAGTTTTTCCGGGACTAATTACGAGCAGTACTTC.

The V call is TRBV2, the J call TRBJ2-3; 7 bases match TRBD2. The CDR3 spans 15 residues. V dropped 2 bases and J dropped 4; count of bases not matched to a gene: 6. Germline CDR1 is SNHLY and CDR2 is FYNNEI. In DNA form, the CDR3 reads TGTGCCAGCAGTGAATTGGGCGGGAGTGCAGATACGCAGTATTTT. It translates to CASSELGGSADTQYF.

The CDR3 bases are TGCGCCAGCAGCCAAGTAGCGTCCAGGGCGAACTACGAGCAGTACTTC. Protein: CASSQVASRANYEQYF. This chain links TRBV4-1 with TRBJ2-7; D may be TRBD1 or TRBD2 (5 bases each). CDR3 length: 16 amino acids. V was clipped by 1 base and J by 3 bases, with 16 bases between them. Germline CDR1 MGHRA, CDR2 YSYEKL.

The V gene is TRBV4-1, the J gene TRBJ2-3; 13 bases match TRBD2. There are 18 residues in the CDR3. The J segment lost 6 bases and the V segment lost 2 bases, leaving 11 bases of the junction unmatched. Germline V gene sequence: CDR1 MGHRA, CDR2 YSYEKL. CDR3 sequence reads: CASSQTVETSGRSDTQYF. As DNA, the CDR3 is TGCGCCAGCAGCCAAACAGTGGAGACTAGCGGGAGGTCTGATACGCAGTATTTT.

The chain has TRBV19 and TRBJ1-1; D possibly corresponds to TRBD1 (6 bases). CDR1 and CDR2 (germline): LNHDA, SQIVND (reference sequence). V shed 10 bases and J shed 1 base, with 19 bases lying between them. The CDR3 runs to 15 residues. The CDR3 spells CATRRQGTENTEAFF. The CDR3 coding sequence is TGTGCCACCAGGAGGCAGGGGACGGAGAACACTGAAGCTTTCTTT.

The chain has TRBV5-8 and TRBJ2-2, with 7 nucleotides matching TRBD2. This CDR3 region has 17 residues. The germline CDR1 and CDR2 sequences are SGHTS and YDEGEE. Trimming removed 1 base from V and 2 bases from J; junction bases left unmatched: 8. CDR3 in DNA: TGTGCCAGCAGCTTGCTCCTCGGGAGGCCAAACACCGGGGAGCTGTTTTTT. Its protein is CASSLLLGRPNTGELFF.

The V and J genes are TRBV7-9 and TRBJ2-7, with D possibly matching TRBD2 (5 bases). V lost 5 bases to trimming and J lost 2 bases, with 10 bases between them. The CDR3 contains 13 residues. Germline V CDR1 and CDR2: SEHNR, FQNEAQ (reference sequence). CDR3 in DNA: TGTGCCAGCAGCCGGAGGACGGCCTACGAGCAGTACTTC. This encodes CASSRRTAYEQYF.

On this clone itself: The sample contains more than one DNA sequence encoding this CDR3. The chain carries TRBV9 and TRBJ2-7; tentative D call: TRBD1 (6 bases). The CDR3 runs 15 residues. Germline lookup yields CDR1 SGDLS and CDR2 YYNGEE. Trimming removed 2 bases at V and 0 bases at J, with 12 bases between. Here the CDR3 DNA reads TGTGCCAGCAGCGTTTTGGCGGACAGCTCCTACGAGCAGTACTTC. Translation: CASSVLADSSYEQYF.

The chain's CDR3 is CAISTARDRPQYF. The CDR3 DNA sequence: TGTGCCATCAGTACAGCCCGGGACAGACCACAGTACTTC. The rearrangement links TRBV10-3 to TRBJ2-5; 7 bases agree with TRBD1. Trimming took 5 bases from V and 11 from J; bases not matched to a gene: 11. Germline V gene data show CDR1 as ENHRY and CDR2 as SYGVKD. The CDR3 sequence is 13 residues long.

This rearrangement joins TRBV11-2 to TRBJ1-2, with D tentatively TRBD1 (5 bases). Trimming left V 3 bases short and J 3 bases short, with 8 bases between. CDR1 and CDR2 (germline): SGHAT, FQNNGV. The CDR3 has 13 amino acids. CDR3 nucleotide sequence: TGTGCCAGCAGCTTCGGGGGAGACTATGGCTACACCTTC. Its protein product is CASSFGGDYGYTF.

The chain employs TRBV7-2 and TRBJ2-1; 8 positions match TRBD1. Unmatched junction bases numbered 3, after V lost 3 bases and J lost 2 bases. From germline, CDR1 is SGHTA and CDR2 FQGNSA. The CDR3 is 15 residues long. CDR3 residues: CASSFGTGTYNEQFF. The CDR3 DNA sequence: TGTGCCAGCAGCTTTGGGACAGGTACCTACAATGAGCAGTTCTTC.

The rearrangement uses TRBV7-8 and TRBJ1-1, with 7 nucleotides matching TRBD1. The germline gives CDR1 SGHVS, CDR2 FQNEAQ. This CDR3 is 16 amino acids long. V lost 5 bases to trimming and J lost 4 bases; unmatched junction nucleotides: 13. This CDR3 is CASSPTFRQGRTEAFF. The CDR3 DNA sequence: TGTGCCAGCAGCCCCACCTTCAGACAGGGACGCACTGAAGCTTTCTTT.

The chain employs TRBV30 and TRBJ1-6, with 8 bases aligning to TRBD1. CDR1 is GTSNPN, CDR2 SVGIG, per germline (reference sequence). The ends lost 6 bases at V and 2 bases at J; junction bases unmatched: 9. The CDR3 sequence is 16 residues long. As DNA, the CDR3 is TGTGCCTGCGACCTCCTACAGGGGGCCTATAATTCACCCCTCCACTTT. Its protein is CACDLLQGAYNSPLHF.

V usage is TRBV4-2 and J usage is TRBJ2-3, with 13 bases lining up with TRBD2. The CDR3 contains 18 residues. The ends lost 0 bases at V and 2 bases at J; junction bases unmatched: 5. CDR1 LGHNA and CDR2 YNFKEQ come from the germline V gene. The CDR3 protein is CASSQDRGLAGTTDTQYF. In DNA form, the CDR3 reads TGTGCCAGCAGCCAAGATAGGGGACTAGCGGGAACCACAGATACGCAGTATTTT.

This clone has just one count. The chain uses TRBV7-6 and TRBJ2-5, with TRBD1 matching over 7 bases. Germline CDR1 reads SGHVS; CDR2 reads FNYEAQ. J was trimmed by 2 bases and V by 1 base; bases with no gene match: 4. The CDR3 sequence is 15 residues long. The CDR3 region is CASSLDVGQQETQYF. CDR3 nucleotides: TGTGCCAGCAGCTTAGACGTGGGACAGCAAGAGACCCAGTACTTC.

This clone showed up just a few times. This sequence joins TRBV14 and TRBJ1-1; the D gene is possibly TRBD1 (5 bases). The CDR3 spans 12 residues. The germline V gene encodes CDR1 SGHDN and CDR2 FVKESK. V lost 2 bases and J 10 bases, leaving 11 bases between the germline ends. The CDR3 DNA follows: TGTGCCAGCAGCCAATCGGGGCCGCGAGCTTTCTTT. Its translation: CASSQSGPRAFF.

Regarding this clone: The sample carries other DNA sequences with the same CDR3. This chain links TRBV4-1 with TRBJ2-6; D unclear. Germline assignment: CDR1 MGHRA and CDR2 YSYEKL. Trimming left V 0 bases short and J 2 bases short, with 8 bases between. This CDR3 region has 16 residues. As DNA, the CDR3 is TGCGCCAGCAGCCAAGATGGAAGGGCTGGGGCCAACGTCCTGACTTTC. This codes for CASSQDGRAGANVLTF.

The rearrangement uses TRBV9 and TRBJ2-7; D call uncertain. Trimming stripped 0 bases from V and 4 bases from J, with 8 bases between. There are 13 residues in the CDR3. CDR1 and CDR2 (germline): SGDLS, YYNGEE. CDR3 in amino acids: CASSVDEEYEQYF. DNA for the CDR3: TGTGCCAGCAGCGTAGATGAAGAATACGAGCAGTACTTC.

The CDR3: CASSPAVSSYEQYF. The CDR3 bases are TGTGCCAGCTCACCGGCGGTAAGCTCCTACGAGCAGTACTTC. J is TRBJ2-7 and V is TRBV18; unclear D gene. CDR1 is KGHSH, CDR2 LQKENI, per germline. V lost 3 bases, J lost 0 bases, and 9 bases lay in between. CDR3 length: 14 residues.

The chain uses TRBV28 and TRBJ2-7; D may be TRBD1 (6 bases). The CDR3 is made up of 15 amino acids. Trimming shortened V by 2 bases and J by 4 bases, and 15 bases separated the two germline ends. Germline CDR1 and CDR2: MDHEN and SYDVKM. This chain's CDR3 is CASSLGLQGNYEQYF. The CDR3 nucleotides read TGTGCCAGCAGTTTAGGTTTGCAGGGGAATTACGAGCAGTACTTC.

This clone has just one count. V gene TRBV14 combines with J gene TRBJ2-7, with TRBD2 matching over 12 bases. Germline V lookup: CDR1 SGHDN, CDR2 FVKESK. The trim removed 0 bases at V and 3 bases at J, leaving 3 bases unmatched. The CDR3 length is 16 residues. Here the CDR3 reads CASSQELAGGNYEQYF. The CDR3 nucleotides read TGTGCCAGCAGCCAAGAACTAGCGGGAGGTAACTACGAGCAGTACTTC.

The V call is TRBV10-3, the J call TRBJ2-2; 11 bases line up with TRBD2. The CDR3 extends over 16 amino acids. V gave up 7 bases and J gave up 2 bases; unmatched junction bases: 6. CDR1 is ENHRY and CDR2 is SYGVKD in the germline V gene. The CDR3 loop reads CAIKKTSGTNTGELFF. The CDR3 nucleotides are TGTGCCATCAAAAAGACTAGCGGGACCAACACCGGGGAGCTGTTTTTT.

The rearrangement joins TRBV5-1 to TRBJ2-2; 7 bases fit TRBD2. Per the germline V gene, CDR1 is SGHRS and CDR2 is YFSETQ. CDR3 length: 15 residues. The trim removed 7 bases at V and 5 bases at J, leaving 11 bases unmatched. DNA of the CDR3: TGCGCCAGCTCGGGACTATCCAGAGGGACCGGGGAGCTGTTTTTT. Translated: CASSGLSRGTGELFF.

V usage is TRBV28 and J usage is TRBJ1-4, with 9 bases matching TRBD1. Germline values: CDR1 MDHEN, CDR2 SYDVKM. The CDR3 runs 15 residues. The junction had 6 bases not matched to a gene; V was cut back by 5 bases and J by 5 bases. CDR3 in amino acids: CASSQQGAQNEKLFF. The CDR3 bases are TGTGCCAGCAGTCAACAGGGGGCGCAGAATGAAAAACTGTTTTTT.